Following are 5 T cell receptor beta chains from one sample sequenced in a study of cytomegalovirus exposure and HLA in healthy donors. It was with 60 Vbeta and 13 Jbeta primers that the PCR ran. Method: immunoSEQ multiplex PCR; TCRdb's copy keeps in-frame clones and lacks some. The profile shows over 150,000 clones, 82% of them singletons. What was sequenced was PBMCs. The receptor set was obtained from a woman between 50 and 59 years old in good health and CMV-seropositive.

The V call is TRBV5-8, the J call TRBJ2-1, with 9 bases that match TRBD1. There are 15 residues in the CDR3. Unmatched junction bases numbered 6, after V lost 3 bases and J lost 5 bases. Looked up from germline, CDR1 is SGHTS and CDR2 is YDEGEE. The CDR3 here is CASSSGTGFNNEQFF. CDR3 DNA sequence: TGTGCCAGCAGCTCGGGGACAGGGTTCAACAATGAGCAGTTCTTC.

The V call is TRBV5-1, the J call TRBJ2-1, with D possibly TRBD2 on 5 matching bases. In germline, CDR1 is SGHRS, CDR2 YFSETQ. The CDR3 length is 14 residues. Between the trimmed V and J ends, which lost 0 bases and 4 bases, there was a span of 8 bases. As DNA, the CDR3 is TGCGCCAGCAGCTTGGGAGGGTCATACAATGAGCAGTTCTTC. This encodes CASSLGGSYNEQFF.

The V and J genes are TRBV5-1 and TRBJ2-5, with TRBD2 matching over 8 bases. Unmatched junction bases numbered 6, after V lost 2 bases and J lost 6 bases. The CDR3 extends over 14 amino acids. The germline CDR1 and CDR2 sequences are SGHRS and YFSETQ. The DNA of the CDR3 is TGCGCCAGCAGCTTCGATAGCGGGGTCAAGACCCAGTACTTC. This encodes CASSFDSGVKTQYF.

The V call is TRBV2, the J call TRBJ2-3; 10 nucleotides match TRBD2. Germline V CDR1 and CDR2: SNHLY, FYNNEI. Trimming took 5 bases from V and 4 from J; bases not matched to a gene: 6. The length of the CDR3 is 15 residues. The CDR3 nucleotides are TGTGCCAGCAGTCTTAGCGGGGGGTGGGCAGATACGCAGTATTTT. Protein product: CASSLSGGWADTQYF. Full variable domain (outside the CDR3, taken from reference TRBV2 and TRBJ2-3): EPEVTQTPSHQVTQMGQEVILRCVPISNHLYFYWYRQILGQKVEFLVSFYNNEISEKSEIFDDQFSVERPDGSNFTLKIRSTKLEDSAMYFCASSLSGGWADTQYFGPGTRLTVL.

J is TRBJ1-4 and V is TRBV5-5; D is unresolved. Germline-derived CDR1 and CDR2 are SGHKS and YYEKEE (reference sequence). This CDR3 is built from 19 residues. Trimming removed 5 bases from V and 0 bases from J, with 23 bases in between. CDR3 in DNA: TGTGCCAGCAGTCTGGCGGCCAGCCGTCTTATTGCAACTAATGAAAAACTGTTTTTT. Protein sequence: CASSLAASRLIATNEKLFF. The entire variable domain, with the rest obtained from reference TRBV5-5 and TRBJ1-4, is as follows: DAGVTQSPTHLIKTRGQQVTLRCSPISGHKSVSWYQQVLGQGPQFIFQYYEKEERGRGNFPDRFSARQFPNYSSELNVNALLLGDSALYLCASSLAASRLIATNEKLFFGSGTQLSVL.